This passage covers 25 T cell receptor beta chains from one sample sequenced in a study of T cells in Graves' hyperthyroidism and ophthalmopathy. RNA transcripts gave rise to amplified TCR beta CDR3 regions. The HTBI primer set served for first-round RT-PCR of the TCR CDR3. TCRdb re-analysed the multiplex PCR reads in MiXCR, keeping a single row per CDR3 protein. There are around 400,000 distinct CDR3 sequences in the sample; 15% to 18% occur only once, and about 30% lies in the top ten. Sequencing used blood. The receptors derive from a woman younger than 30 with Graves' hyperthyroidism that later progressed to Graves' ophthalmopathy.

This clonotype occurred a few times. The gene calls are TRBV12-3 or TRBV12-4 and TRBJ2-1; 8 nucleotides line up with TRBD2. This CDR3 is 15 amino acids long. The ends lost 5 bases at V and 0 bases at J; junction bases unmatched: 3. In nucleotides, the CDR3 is TGTGCCAGCAGTGCACTAGCGGACTCCTACAATGAGCAGTTCTTC. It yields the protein CASSALADSYNEQFF.

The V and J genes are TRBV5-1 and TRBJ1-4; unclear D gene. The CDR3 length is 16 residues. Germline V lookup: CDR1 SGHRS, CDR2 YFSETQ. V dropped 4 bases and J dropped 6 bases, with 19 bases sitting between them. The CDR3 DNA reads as TGCGCCAGCAGCCCGGCTGGCGGGAGGGAACATGAAAAACTGTTTTTT. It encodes CASSPAGGREHEKLFF.

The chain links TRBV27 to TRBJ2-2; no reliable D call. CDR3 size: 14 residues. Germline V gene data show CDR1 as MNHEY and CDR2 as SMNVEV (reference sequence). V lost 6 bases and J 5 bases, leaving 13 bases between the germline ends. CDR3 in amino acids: CASSRDRRTGELFF. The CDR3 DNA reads TGTGCCAGCAGCCGAGATAGGCGAACCGGGGAGCTGTTTTTT.

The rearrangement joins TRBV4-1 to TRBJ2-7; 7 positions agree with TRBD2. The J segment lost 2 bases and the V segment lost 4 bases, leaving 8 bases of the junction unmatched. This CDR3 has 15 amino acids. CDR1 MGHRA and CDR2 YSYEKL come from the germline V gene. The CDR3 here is CASSPQISGTYEQYF. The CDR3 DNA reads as TGCGCCAGCAGCCCGCAAATAAGCGGGACCTACGAGCAGTACTTC.

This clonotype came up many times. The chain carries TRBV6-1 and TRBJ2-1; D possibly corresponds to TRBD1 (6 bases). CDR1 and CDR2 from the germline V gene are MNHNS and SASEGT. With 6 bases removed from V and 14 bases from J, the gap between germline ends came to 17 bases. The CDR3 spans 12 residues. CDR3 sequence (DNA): TGTGCCAGCAGCCCGATGGGGGCCTTCGAGTTCTTC. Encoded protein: CASSPMGAFEFF.

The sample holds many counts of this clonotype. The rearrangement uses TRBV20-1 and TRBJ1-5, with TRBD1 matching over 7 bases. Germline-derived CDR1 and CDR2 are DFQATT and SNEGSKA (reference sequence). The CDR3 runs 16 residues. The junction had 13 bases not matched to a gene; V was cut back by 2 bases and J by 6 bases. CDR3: CSARSTGASFRQPQHF. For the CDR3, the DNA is TGCAGTGCTAGAAGTACAGGGGCCTCCTTTCGTCAGCCCCAGCATTTT.

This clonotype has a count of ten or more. The CDR3 DNA sequence: TGTGCCATCAGTGAGTCGCTGGACAATCAGCCCCAGCATTTT. Protein: CAISESLDNQPQHF. V is TRBV10-3 and J is TRBJ1-5; D unclear. Germline lookup yields CDR1 ENHRY and CDR2 SYGVKD. Trimming stripped 0 bases from V and 3 bases from J, with 6 bases between. CDR3 length: 14 residues.

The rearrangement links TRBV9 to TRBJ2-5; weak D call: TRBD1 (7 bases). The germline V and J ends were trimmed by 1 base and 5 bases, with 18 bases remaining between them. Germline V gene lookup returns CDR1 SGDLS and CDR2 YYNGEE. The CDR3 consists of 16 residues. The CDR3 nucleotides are TGTGCCAGCAGCGTATCGACAGGGCCCGCGGGGGAGACCCAGTACTTC. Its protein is CASSVSTGPAGETQYF.

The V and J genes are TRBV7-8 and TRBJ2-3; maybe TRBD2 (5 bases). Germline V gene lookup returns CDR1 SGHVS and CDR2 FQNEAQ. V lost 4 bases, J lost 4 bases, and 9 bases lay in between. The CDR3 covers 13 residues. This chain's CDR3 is CASSYGLSDTQYF. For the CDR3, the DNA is TGTGCCAGCAGCTACGGACTTTCAGATACGCAGTATTTT.

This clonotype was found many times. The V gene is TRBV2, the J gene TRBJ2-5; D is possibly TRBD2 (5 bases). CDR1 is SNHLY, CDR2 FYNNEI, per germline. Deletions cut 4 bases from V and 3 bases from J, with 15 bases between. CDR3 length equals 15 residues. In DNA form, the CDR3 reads TGTGCCAGCAGTGTTGCTCCGGGATTTGAAGAGACCCAGTACTTC. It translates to CASSVAPGFEETQYF.

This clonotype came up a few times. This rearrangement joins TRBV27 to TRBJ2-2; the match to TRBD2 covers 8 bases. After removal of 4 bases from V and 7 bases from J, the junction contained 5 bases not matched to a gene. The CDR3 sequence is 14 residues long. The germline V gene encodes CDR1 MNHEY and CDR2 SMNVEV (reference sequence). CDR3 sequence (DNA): TGTGCCAGCAGTTATACCGGGGGGGGCGGGGAGCTGTTTTTT. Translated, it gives CASSYTGGGGELFF.

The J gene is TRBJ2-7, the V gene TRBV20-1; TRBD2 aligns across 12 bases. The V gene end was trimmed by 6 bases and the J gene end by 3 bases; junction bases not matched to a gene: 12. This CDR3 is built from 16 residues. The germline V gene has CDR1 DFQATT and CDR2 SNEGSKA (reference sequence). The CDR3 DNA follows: TGCAGTGCAAAAACGACTAGCGGGAGCGCTAACTACGAGCAGTACTTC. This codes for CSAKTTSGSANYEQYF.

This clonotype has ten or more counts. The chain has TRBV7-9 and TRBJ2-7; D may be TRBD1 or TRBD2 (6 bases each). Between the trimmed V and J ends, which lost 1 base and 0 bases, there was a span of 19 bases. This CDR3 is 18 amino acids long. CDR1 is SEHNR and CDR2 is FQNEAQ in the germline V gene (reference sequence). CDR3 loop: CASSLGNRRGPSSYEQYF. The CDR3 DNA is TGTGCCAGCAGCTTAGGCAACCGACGGGGGCCTAGCTCCTACGAGCAGTACTTC.

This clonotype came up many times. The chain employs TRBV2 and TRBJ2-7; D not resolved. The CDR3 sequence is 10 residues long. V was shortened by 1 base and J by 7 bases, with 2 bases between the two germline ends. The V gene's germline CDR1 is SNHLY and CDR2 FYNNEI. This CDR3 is CASSEGEQYF. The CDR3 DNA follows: TGTGCCAGCAGTGAAGGGGAGCAGTACTTC.

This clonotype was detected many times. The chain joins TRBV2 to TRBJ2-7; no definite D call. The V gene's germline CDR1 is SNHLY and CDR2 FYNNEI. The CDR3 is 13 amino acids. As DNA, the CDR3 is TGTGCTTTAAAGGAGATCCTCTCCTACGAGCAGTACTTC. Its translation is CALKEILSYEQYF.

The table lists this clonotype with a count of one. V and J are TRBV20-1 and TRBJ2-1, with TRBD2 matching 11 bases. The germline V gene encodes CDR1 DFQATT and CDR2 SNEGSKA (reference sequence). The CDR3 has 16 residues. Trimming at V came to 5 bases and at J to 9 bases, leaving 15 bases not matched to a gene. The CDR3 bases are TGCAGTGCTCGGGCGCCACTAGCGGGAGAGTTTGGTGAGCAGTTCTTC. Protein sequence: CSARAPLAGEFGEQFF.

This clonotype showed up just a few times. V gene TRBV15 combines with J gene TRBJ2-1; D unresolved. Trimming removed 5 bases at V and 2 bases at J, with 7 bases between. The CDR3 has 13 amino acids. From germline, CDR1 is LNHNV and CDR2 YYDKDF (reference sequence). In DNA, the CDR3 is TGTGCCACCAGCCGGCCCCCCTACAATGAGCAGTTCTTC. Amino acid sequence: CATSRPPYNEQFF.

CDR3 coding DNA: TGTGCCAGCAGCGAATTCACAGGGGACAACTACAATGAGCAGTTCTTC. Protein product: CASSEFTGDNYNEQFF. This sequence joins TRBV7-8 and TRBJ2-1; 7 bases match TRBD1. This CDR3 has 16 residues. Trimming took 5 bases from V and 3 from J; bases not matched to a gene: 10. The germline V gene has CDR1 SGHVS and CDR2 FQNEAQ.

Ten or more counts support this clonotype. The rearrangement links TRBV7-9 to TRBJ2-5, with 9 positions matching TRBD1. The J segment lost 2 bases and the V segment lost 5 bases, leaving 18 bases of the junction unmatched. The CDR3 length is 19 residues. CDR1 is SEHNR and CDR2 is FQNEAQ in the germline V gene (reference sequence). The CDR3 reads CASSPWRDREGRTQETQYF. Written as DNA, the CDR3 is TGTGCCAGCAGCCCCTGGCGGGACAGGGAAGGAAGAACGCAAGAGACCCAGTACTTC. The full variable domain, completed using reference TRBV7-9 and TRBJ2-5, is DTGVSQNPRHKITKRGQNVTFRCDPISEHNRLYWYRQTLGQGPEFLTYFQNEAQLEKSRLLSDRFSAERPKGSFSTLEIQRTEQGDSAMYLCASSPWRDREGRTQETQYFGPGTRLLVL.

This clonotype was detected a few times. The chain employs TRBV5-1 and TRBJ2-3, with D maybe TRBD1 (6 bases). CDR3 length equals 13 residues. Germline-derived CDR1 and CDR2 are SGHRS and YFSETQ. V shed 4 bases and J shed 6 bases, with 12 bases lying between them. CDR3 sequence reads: CASSRDTTDTQYF. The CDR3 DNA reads TGCGCCAGCAGCCGGGACACCACGGATACGCAGTATTTT.

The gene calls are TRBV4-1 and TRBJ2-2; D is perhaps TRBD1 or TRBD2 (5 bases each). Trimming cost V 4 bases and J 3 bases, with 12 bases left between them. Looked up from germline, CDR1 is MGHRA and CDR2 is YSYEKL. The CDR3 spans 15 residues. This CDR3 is CASSLRGVDTGELFF. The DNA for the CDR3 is TGCGCCAGCAGCCTTAGAGGGGTCGACACCGGGGAGCTGTTTTTT.

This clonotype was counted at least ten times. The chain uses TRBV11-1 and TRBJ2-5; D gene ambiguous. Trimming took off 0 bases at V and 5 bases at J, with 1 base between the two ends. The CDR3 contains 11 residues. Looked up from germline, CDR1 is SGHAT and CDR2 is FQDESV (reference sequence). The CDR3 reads CASSLAETQYF. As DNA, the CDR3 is TGTGCCAGCAGCTTAGCTGAGACCCAGTACTTC.

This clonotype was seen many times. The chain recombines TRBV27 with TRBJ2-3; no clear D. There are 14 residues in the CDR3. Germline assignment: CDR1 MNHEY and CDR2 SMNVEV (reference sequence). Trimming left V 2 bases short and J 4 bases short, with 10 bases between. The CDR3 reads CASSLADAADTQYF. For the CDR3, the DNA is TGTGCCAGCAGTTTAGCGGACGCCGCAGATACGCAGTATTTT.

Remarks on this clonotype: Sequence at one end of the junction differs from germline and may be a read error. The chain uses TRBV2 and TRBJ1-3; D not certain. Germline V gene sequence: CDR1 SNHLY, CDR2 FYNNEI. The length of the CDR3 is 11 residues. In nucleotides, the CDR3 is TGTGCCAGCAGCGAAACGGGGATACCGGATTTT. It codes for CASSETGIPDF.

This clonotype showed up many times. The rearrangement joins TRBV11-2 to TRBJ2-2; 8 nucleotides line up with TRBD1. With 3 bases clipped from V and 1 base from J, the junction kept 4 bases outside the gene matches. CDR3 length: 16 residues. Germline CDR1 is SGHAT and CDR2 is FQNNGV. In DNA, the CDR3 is TGTGCCAGCAGCTTTCGGACAGGGCAGAACACCGGGGAGCTGTTTTTT. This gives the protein CASSFRTGQNTGELFF.